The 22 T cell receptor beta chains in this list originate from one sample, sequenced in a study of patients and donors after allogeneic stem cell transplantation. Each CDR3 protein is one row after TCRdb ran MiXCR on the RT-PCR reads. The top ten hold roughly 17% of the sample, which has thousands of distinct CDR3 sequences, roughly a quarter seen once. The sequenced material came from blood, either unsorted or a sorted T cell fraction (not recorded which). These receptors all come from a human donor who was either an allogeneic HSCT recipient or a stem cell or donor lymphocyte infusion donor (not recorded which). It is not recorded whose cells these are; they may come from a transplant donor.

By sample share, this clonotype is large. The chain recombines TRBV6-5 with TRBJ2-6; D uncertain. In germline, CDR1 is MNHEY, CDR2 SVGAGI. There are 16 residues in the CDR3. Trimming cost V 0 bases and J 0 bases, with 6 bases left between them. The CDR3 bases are TGTGCCAGCAGTTACTCGATCGTCTCTGGGGCCAACGTCCTGACTTTC. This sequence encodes CASSYSIVSGANVLTF.

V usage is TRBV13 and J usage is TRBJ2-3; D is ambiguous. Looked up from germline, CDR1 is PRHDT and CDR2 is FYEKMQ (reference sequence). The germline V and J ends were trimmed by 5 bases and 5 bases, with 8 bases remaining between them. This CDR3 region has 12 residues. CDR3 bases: TGTGCCAGCAGCCGTACCAGAGATACGCAGTATTTT. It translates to CASSRTRDTQYF.

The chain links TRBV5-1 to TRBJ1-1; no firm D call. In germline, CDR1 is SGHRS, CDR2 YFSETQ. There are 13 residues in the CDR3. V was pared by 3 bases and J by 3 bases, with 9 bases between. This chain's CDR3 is CASSSLLDTEAFF. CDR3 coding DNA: TGCGCCAGCAGCTCCCTCTTGGACACTGAAGCTTTCTTT.

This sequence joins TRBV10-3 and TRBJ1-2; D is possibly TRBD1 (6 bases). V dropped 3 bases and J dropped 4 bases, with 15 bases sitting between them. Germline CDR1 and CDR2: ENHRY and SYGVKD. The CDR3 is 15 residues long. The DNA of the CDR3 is TGTGCCATCAGTGATCTCAGAAAGGGGGTCTATGGCTACACCTTC. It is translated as CAISDLRKGVYGYTF.

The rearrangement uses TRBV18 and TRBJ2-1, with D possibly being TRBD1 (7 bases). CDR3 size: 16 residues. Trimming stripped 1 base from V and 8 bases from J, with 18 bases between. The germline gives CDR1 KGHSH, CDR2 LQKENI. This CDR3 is CASSPRSQGEADEQFF. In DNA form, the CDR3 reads TGTGCCAGCTCACCACGCTCGCAGGGGGAGGCTGATGAGCAGTTCTTC.

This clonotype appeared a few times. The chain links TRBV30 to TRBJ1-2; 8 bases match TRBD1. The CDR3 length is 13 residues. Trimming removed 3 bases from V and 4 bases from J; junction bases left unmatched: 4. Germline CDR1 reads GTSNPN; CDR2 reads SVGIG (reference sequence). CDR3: CAWSRDRPYGYTF. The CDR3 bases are TGTGCCTGGAGCCGGGACAGGCCCTATGGCTACACCTTC.

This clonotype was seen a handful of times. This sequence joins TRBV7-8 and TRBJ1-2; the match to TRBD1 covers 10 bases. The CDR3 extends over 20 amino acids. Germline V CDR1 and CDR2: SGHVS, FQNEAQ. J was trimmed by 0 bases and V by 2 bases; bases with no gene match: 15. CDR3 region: CASSLTPIGQGEPANYGYTF. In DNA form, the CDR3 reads TGTGCCAGCAGCTTAACCCCGATCGGACAGGGGGAACCAGCTAACTATGGCTACACCTTC.

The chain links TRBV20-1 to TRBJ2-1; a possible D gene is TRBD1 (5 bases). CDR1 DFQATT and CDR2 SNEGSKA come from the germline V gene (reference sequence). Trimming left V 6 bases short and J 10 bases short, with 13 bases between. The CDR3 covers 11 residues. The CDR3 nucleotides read TGCAGTGCCTCGACAAGGGGAGAGCAGTTCTTC. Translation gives CSASTRGEQFF.

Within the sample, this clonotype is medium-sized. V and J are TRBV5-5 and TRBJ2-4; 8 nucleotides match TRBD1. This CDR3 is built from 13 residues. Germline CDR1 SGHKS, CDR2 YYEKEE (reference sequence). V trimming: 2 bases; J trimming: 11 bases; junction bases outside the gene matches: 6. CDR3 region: CASSFRGPLLQYF. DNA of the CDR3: TGTGCCAGCAGCTTCAGGGGGCCCCTCCTTCAGTACTTC.

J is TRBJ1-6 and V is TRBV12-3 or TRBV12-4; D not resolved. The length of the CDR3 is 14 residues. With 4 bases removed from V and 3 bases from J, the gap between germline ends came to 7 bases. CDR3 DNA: TGTGCCAGCAGTTCGGAGCTCTATAATTCACCCCTCCACTTT. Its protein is CASSSELYNSPLHF.

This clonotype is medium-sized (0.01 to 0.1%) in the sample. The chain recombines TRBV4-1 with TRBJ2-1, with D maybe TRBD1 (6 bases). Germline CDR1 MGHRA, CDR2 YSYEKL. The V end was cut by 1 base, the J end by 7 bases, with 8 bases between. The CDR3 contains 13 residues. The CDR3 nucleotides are TGCGCCAGCAGCCAAGGCAGGGGTAATGAGCAGTTCTTC. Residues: CASSQGRGNEQFF.

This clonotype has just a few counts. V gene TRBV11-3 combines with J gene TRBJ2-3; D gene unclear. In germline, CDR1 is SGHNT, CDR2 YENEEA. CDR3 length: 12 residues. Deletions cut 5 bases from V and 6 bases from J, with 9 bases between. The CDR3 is CASSPAADTQYF. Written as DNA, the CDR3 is TGTGCCAGCAGCCCCGCAGCTGATACGCAGTATTTT.

CDR3 DNA sequence: TGTGCCAGCAGCCCCAAACCCGGACAGGGGGCGGCTGGCTACACCTTC. Translation gives CASSPKPGQGAAGYTF. The chain joins TRBV5-5 to TRBJ1-2, with 11 positions matching TRBD1. Germline lookup yields CDR1 SGHKS and CDR2 YYEKEE (reference sequence). The trim removed 4 bases at V and 7 bases at J, leaving 12 bases unmatched. The CDR3 totals 16 residues. Combining the CDR3 with reference TRBV5-5 and TRBJ1-2 gives the whole variable domain DAGVTQSPTHLIKTRGQQVTLRCSPISGHKSVSWYQQVLGQGPQFIFQYYEKEERGRGNFPDRFSARQFPNYSSELNVNALLLGDSALYLCASSPKPGQGAAGYTFGSGTRLTVV.

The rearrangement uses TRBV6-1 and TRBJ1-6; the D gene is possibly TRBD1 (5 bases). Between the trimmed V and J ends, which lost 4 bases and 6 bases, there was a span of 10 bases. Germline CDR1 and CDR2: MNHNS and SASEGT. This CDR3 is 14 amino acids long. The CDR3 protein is CASSVGQTNSPLHF. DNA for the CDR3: TGTGCCAGCAGTGTAGGACAAACTAATTCACCCCTCCACTTT.

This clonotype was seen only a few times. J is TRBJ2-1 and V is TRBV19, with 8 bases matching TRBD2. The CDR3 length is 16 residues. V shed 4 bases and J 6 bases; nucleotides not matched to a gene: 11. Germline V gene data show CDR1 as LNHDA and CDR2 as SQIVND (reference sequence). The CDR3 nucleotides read TGTGCCAGTAGTAGCTCTCGCGGGAGGCAATTCAATGAGCAGTTCTTC. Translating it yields CASSSSRGRQFNEQFF.

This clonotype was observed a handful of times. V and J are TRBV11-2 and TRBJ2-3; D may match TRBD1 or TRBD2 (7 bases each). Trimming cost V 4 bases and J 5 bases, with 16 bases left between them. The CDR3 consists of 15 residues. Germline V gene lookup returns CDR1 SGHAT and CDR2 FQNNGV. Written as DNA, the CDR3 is TGTGCCAGCAGCTCCAGGGGGGGGACCGGAGATACGCAGTATTTT. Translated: CASSSRGGTGDTQYF.

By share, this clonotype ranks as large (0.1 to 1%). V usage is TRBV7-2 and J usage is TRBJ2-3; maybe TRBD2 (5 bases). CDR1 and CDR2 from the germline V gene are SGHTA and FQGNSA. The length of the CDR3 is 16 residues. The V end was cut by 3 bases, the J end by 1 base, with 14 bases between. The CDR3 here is CASSFDPNGGTDTQYF. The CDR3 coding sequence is TGTGCCAGCAGCTTCGACCCTAACGGGGGCACAGATACGCAGTATTTT. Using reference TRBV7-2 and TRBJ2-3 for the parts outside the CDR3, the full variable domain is GAGVSQSPSNKVTEKGKDVELRCDPISGHTALYWYRQSLGQGLEFLIYFQGNSAPDKSGLPSDRFSAERTGGSVSTLTIQRTQQEDSAVYLCASSFDPNGGTDTQYFGPGTRLTVL.

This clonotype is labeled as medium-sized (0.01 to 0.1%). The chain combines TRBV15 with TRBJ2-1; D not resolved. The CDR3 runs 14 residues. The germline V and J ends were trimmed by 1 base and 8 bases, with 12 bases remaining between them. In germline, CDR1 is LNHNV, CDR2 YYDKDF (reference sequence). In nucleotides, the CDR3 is TGTGCCACCAGCAGAGGGGTAGCTCCGGATGAGCAGTTCTTC. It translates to CATSRGVAPDEQFF.

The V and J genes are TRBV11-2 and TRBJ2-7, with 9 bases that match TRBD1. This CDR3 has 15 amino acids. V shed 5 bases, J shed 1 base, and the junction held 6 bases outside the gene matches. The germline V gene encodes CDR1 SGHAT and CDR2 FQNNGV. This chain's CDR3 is CASSLTGTGSYEQYV. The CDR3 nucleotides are TGTGCCAGCAGCCTCACCGGGACAGGGTCCTACGAGCAGTACGTC.

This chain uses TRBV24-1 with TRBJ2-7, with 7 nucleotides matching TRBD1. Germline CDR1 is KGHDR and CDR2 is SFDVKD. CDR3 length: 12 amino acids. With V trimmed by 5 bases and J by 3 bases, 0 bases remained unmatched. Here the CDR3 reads CATSGQGYEQYF. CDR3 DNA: TGTGCCACCAGTGGACAGGGCTACGAGCAGTACTTC.

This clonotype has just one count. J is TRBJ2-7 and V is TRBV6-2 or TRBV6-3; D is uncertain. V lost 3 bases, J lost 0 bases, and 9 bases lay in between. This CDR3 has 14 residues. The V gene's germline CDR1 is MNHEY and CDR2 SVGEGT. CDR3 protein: CASSYQESSYEQYF. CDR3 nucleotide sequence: TGTGCCAGCAGTTATCAGGAGAGCTCCTACGAGCAGTACTTC.

In DNA form, the CDR3 reads TGCAGCGGAGGTAGCGGAGGGTCCTCCTACAATGAGCAGTTCTTC. It translates to CSGGSGGSSYNEQFF. The chain uses TRBV29-1 and TRBJ2-1; D may be TRBD2 (6 bases). From germline, CDR1 is SQVTM and CDR2 ANQGSEA. There are 15 residues in the CDR3. Between the trimmed V and J ends, which lost 7 bases and 0 bases, there was a span of 16 bases.